This T cell receptor beta chain was retrieved from a study of molecular identifiers for immune sequencing clone quantification (dated by TCRdb to between 2018 and 2020). Looking at the study overall: For a replicate experiment, RNA from approximately 20,000 or 100,000 naive CD8 T cells was divided into five aliquots, and four of the five aliquots were sequenced. This methods study benchmarked molecular-identifier clustering-based TCR repertoire sequencing (MIDCIRS) and TCR RNA copy counting, using CD8 T cells to do so.

Libraries of naive CD8 T cells were built from anywhere between roughly 17,000 and 1,100,000 sorted cells, with 10%, 30% or 50% of the purified RNA used. Naive CD8 T cells, defined as CD8+CD4-CCR7+CD45RA+, were FACS-sorted into RLT Plus buffer on a BD FACSAria II. Nine to eleven TCR copies' worth of Jurkat RNA were spiked into about 20,000-1,100,000 naive CD8 T cell samples to test detection sensitivity. CD8 T cells were enriched using RosetteSep CD8+ T Cell Enrichment Cocktail and Ficoll-Paque, and the enriched cells then underwent ACK red cell lysis. Receptors were amplified or captured by PCR. This sample was sequenced with a NextSeq 500. Bulk TCR libraries were prepared as previously described, using TCR primers listed in Table S5. Purification of total RNA was performed with the Qiagen AllPrep DNA/RNA kit. Before analysis, reads from multiple sequencing runs of one library were combined. The study's processing was this. Reads were retained only if an exact TCR constant sequence was present, and the retained reads were trimmed to 150 nt and grouped according to their 12-nt molecular barcodes. Reads in each barcode group were sub-clustered using a 15% Levenshtein threshold, and a quality-weighted consensus sequence was built for each RNA molecule. Non-functional sequences were filtered out, along with any lower-count sequence sitting one edit away from another sequence. On the basis of fitting two negative binomial distributions, barcode sub-clusters with fewer than 20% of the maximum read count were discarded. TCRdb passed the public sequencing reads through fastp at Q25 and MiXCR, retaining productive beta sequences. Here each entry gathers all rows of one CDR3 protein and keeps the most common genes and DNA. V and J calls and clone size were set by TCRdb, not the authors. The sample data list about 86,000 distinct CDR3 sequences, and approximately 25% of these were observed just once. The ten largest clones capture less than 0.85% of the sample.

What the research found in general, with its limitations: Even against a background of around 900,000 naive CD8 T cells, spiked-in Jurkat TCR RNA amounting to a single cell's worth was reported to be detectable. In CMV-specific effector cells, over 97% of molecules were held by clones above 20 RNA copies, whereas under 1% of molecules were held by such clones in naive cells. Modeling indicated about 3 TCR RNA copies recovered per cell, compared with roughly 9.7 by digital PCR, which implies a capture efficiency of approximately 29%. Highly expanded clone sizes could be underestimated because identical TCR molecules may share a barcode. The naive libraries included spiked-in Jurkat TCR RNA (roughly eleven copies' worth), and this Jurkat TCR RNA is not part of the donor repertoire. When barcode sub-clustering was not used, chimeric consensus sequences inflated TCR diversity, with chimeras reaching as high as 47%.

This clonotype turned up a few times. The antigen it binds to is not known. The sample holds no much larger clone one base away, and base qualities are not on file. The CDR3 runs 14 residues from the cysteine to the phenylalanine. CDR3 DNA only is kept here, 42 bases in frame from base 1. V loses 5 bases, J loses 3 bases, and the germline ends lie 14 bases apart. CDR1 and CDR2 (MGHDK, SYGVNS) derive from the germline V gene. The receptor's source is a human donor in good health. Some libraries in this study had Jurkat cell RNA spiked in. Sequenced material: naive CD8+ T cells from blood, with Jurkat cell RNA spiked in. The cell subset or site label, read with the paper, signifies: FACS-sorted CD8+CD4-CCR7+CD45RA+ naive T cells. The V and J segments used are TRBV25-1 and TRBJ2-7; the D call could be TRBD1 or TRBD2, with each sharing 5 bases. This receptor has the CDR3 CASSPWSGSYEQYF. Here is the DNA: TGTGCCAGCAGTCCATGGTCAGGGAGCTACGAGCAGTACTTC.